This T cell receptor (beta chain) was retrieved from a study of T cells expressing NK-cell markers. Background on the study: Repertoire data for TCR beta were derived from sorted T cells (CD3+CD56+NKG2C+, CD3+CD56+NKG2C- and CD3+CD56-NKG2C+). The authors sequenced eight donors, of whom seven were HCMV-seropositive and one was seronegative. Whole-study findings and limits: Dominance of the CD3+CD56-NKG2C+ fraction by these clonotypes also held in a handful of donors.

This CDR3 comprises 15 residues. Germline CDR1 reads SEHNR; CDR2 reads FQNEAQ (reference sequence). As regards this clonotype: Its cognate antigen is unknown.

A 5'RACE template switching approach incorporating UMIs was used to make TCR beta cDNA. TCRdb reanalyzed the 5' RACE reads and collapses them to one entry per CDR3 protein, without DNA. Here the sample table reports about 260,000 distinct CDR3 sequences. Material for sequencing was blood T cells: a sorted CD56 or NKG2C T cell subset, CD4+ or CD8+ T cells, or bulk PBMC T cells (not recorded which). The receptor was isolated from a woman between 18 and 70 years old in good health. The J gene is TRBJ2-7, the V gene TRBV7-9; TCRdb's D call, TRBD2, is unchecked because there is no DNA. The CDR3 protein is CASTEGQGSSYEQYF.